Described below is a single TCR beta chain sequence and its context. The data originate from a study of shared clonotypes between healthy human individuals. Sequencing was performed with immunoSEQ multiplex PCR; in TCRdb, only in-frame clones are kept and a portion is missing. The table lists some 2.4 million clones, approximately 93% of them singletons. Germline-derived CDR1 and CDR2 are SNHLY and FYNNEI. CDR3 length: 14 amino acids. Trimming removed 10 bases from V and 0 bases from J, with 16 bases in between. V and J are TRBV2 and TRBJ2-7; maybe TRBD2 (6 bases). The sequencing input was naive CD4+ T cells from PBMCs. The subset here: CD45RA+ positively selected. The receptor was derived from a man aged 18 to 29 in good health. Some clones in this sample may be carry-over from other donors' samples. CDR3 in amino acids: CATSGGVFSYEQYF. CDR3 DNA sequence: TGTGCCACTTCCGGCGGGGTCTTCTCCTACGAGCAGTACTTC.